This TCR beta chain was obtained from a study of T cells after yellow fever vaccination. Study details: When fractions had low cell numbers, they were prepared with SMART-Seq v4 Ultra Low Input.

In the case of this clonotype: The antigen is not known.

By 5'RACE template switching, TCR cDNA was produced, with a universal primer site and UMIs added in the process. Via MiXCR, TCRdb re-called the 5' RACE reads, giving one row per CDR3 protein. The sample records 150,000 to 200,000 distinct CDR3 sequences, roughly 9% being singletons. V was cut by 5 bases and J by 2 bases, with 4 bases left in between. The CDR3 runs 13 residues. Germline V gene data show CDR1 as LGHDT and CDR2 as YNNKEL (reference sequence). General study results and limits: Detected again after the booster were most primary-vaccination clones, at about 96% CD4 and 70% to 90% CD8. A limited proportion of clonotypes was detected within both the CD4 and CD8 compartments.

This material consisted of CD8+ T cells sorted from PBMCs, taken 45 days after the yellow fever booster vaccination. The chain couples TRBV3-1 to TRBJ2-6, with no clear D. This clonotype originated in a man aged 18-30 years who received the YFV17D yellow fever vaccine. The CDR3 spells CASSATGANVLTF. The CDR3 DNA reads TGTGCCAGCAGCGCTACTGGGGCCAACGTCCTGACTTTC.